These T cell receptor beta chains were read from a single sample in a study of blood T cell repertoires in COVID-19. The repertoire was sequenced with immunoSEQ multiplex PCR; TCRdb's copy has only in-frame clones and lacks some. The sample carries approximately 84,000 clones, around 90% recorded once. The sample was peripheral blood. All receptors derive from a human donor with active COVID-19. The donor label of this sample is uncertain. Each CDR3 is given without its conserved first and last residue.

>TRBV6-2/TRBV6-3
ASNPGGRNQPQH
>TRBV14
ASSLRGSYEQY
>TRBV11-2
ASSLRGAENTEAF
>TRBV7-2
ASSPGPGLDYGYT
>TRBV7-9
ASTTGAGITDTQY
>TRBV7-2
ASSDSGQETQY
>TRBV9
ASSVLEGWGYGYT
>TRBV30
AFNLDRAGNQPQH
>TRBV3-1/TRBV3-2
ASSLRAGANTDTQY
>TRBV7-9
ASSLIVPTGAEGEKLF
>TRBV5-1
ASSWAGGSYNEQF
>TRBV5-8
ASSPRQGLSGNTIY
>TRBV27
ASRTTGTAGELF
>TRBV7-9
ASSLGRTDNYGYT
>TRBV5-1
ASSLTTGSPGANVLT
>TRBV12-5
ASGLVRQEIHYGYT
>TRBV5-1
ASSSPEEMNTEAF
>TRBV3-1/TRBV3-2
ASSQGGARTDTQY
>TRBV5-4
ASRLSGGIYGYT
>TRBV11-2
ASSLGQSYEQY
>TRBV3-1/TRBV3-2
ASSQWTSGAGELF
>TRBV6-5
ASRDRFHSNQPQH
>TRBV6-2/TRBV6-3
ASSYPPTSGWFSYEQY
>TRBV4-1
ASHDLDRGDNQPQH
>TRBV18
ASSPVSGGSGYEQY
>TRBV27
ASSPRQGANYGYT
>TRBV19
ASGEWDEQF
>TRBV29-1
SVVSRLYGYT
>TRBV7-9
ASSLDAGPYNEQF
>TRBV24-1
ATSDRASGVYNEQF
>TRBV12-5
ASGFIAGNYGYT
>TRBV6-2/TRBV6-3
ASSYHRDSFDYGYT
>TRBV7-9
ASSLGASGENEQF
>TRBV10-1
ASSGLDKNIQY
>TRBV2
ASSERINRGGYT
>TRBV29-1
SVQSFDRGFREQY
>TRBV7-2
ASSLLAGGLAGVETQY
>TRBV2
ASYPSGGKETQY
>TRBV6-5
ASCSGGVRDTQY
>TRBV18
ASSPPMAGNGYGYT
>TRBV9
ASSPPTGGADGYT
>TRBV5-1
ASSGGQGGFREQY
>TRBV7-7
ASSPGQGSAEAF
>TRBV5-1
ASSRALGHLTTDTQY
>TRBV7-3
ASSPQGLAGGELF
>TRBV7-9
ASSLSSGEAF
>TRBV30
AWIIPGGYGYT
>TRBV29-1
SVVTLANEQF
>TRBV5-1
ASSLRGNNEQF
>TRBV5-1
ASSETGIYEQY
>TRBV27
ASSWTSGGQNTGELF
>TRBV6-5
ASSYTGAGVNEQF
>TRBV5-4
ASGYSGAMNTEAF
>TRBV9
ASSVAPLAGGGNEQF
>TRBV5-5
ASSLAPELSWGYT
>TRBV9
ASSVVAGGHQETQY
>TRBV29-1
SVGQGSSYEQY
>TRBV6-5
TSKRGSGANVLT
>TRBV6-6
ASSFTELAKNIQY